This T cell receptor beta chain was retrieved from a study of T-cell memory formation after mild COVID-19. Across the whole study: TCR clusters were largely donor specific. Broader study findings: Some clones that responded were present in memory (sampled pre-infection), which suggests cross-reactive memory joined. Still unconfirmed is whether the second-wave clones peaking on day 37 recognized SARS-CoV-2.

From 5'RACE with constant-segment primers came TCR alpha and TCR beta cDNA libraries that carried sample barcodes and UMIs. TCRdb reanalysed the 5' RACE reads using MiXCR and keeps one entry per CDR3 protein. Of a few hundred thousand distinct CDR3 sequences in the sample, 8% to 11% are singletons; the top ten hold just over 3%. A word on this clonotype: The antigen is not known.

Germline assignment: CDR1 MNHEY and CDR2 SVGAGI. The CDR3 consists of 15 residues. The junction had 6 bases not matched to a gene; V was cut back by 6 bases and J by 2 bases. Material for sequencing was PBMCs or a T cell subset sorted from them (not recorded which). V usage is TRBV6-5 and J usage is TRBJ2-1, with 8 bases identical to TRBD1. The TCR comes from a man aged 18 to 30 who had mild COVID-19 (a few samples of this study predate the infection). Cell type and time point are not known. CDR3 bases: TGTGCCAGCAGGACAGGGGTGTCCCCCTACAATGAGCAGTTCTTC. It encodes CASRTGVSPYNEQFF.